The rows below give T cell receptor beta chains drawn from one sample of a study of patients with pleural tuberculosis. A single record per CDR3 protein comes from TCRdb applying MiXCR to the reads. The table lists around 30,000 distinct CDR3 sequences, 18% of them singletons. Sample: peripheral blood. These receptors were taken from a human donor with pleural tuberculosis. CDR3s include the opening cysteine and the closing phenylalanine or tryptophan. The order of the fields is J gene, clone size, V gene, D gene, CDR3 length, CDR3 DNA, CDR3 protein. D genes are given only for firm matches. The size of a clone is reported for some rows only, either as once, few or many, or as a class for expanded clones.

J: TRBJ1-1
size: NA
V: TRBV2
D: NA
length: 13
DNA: TGTGCCAGCAGTCGAGAAACCTCCACTGAAGTTCTCTTT
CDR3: CASSRETSTEVLF

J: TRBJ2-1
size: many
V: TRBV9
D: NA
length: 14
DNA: TGTGCCAGCAGCCCCGGGACAACTAACAATGAGCAGTTCTTC
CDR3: CASSPGTTNNEQFF

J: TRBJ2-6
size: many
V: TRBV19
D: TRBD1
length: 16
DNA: TGTGCCAGTAGTCCACAGGGGGCGCCCGGGGCCAACGTCCTGACTTTC
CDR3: CASSPQGAPGANVLTF

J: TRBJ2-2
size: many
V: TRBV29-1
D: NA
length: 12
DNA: TGCAGCGTTGAAGTTCGAACCGGGGAGCTGTTTTTT
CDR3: CSVEVRTGELFF

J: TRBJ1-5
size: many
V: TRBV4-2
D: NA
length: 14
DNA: TGTGCCAGCAGCCAACCGGGACCTCATCAGCCCCAGCATTTT
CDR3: CASSQPGPHQPQHF

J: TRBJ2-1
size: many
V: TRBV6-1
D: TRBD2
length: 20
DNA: TGTGCCAGCAGTTCGAGGACTAGCGGGATTACCCCCGGATGGTGGGGTGAGCAGTTCTTC
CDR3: CASSSRTSGITPGWWGEQFF

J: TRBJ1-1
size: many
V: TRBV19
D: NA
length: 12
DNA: TGTGCCAGTAGTTGGAAGAACACTGAAGCTTTCTTT
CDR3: CASSWKNTEAFF

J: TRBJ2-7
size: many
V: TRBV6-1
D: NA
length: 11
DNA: TGTGCCAGCACGGACCGAAACGAGCAGTACTTC
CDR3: CASTDRNEQYF

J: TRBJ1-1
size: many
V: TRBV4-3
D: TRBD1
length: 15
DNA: TGCGCCAGCAGCCCATCGGGACAGAGGAACACTGAAGCTTTCTTT
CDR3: CASSPSGQRNTEAFF

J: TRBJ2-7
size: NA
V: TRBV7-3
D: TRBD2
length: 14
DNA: TGTGCCATCAGCCCCTCCGGCGGGGGGATAGGGCAGTACTTC
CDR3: CAISPSGGGIGQYF

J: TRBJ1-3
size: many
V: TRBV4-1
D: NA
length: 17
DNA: TGCGCCAGCAGCCAAGATCGTGGCACGAGCTCTGGAAACACCATATATTTT
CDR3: CASSQDRGTSSGNTIYF

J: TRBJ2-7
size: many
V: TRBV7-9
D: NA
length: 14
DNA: TGTGCCAGCAGCTCGACTAGTTCCTCCTACGAGCAGTACTTC
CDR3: CASSSTSSSYEQYF

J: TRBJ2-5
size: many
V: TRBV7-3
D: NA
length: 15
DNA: TGTGCCAGCAGCCGTACCACAGGGACCGGGGAGACCCAGTACTTC
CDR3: CASSRTTGTGETQYF

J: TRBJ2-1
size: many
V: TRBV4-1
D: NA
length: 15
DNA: TGCGCCAGCAGCCAAATCCCCTTAGGGGCCAATGAGCAGTTCTTC
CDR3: CASSQIPLGANEQFF

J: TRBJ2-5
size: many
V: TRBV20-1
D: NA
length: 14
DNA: TGCAGTCTCGTCGACGAAGGGCATAAGGAGACCCAGTACTTC
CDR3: CSLVDEGHKETQYF

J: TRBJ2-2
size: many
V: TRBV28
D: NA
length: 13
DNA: TGTGCCAGCAGCTCGTGGAGCACCGGGGAGCTGTTTTTT
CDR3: CASSSWSTGELFF

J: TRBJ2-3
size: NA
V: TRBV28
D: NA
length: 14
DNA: TGTGCCAGCAGGGGTACAGGGAACACAGATACGCAGTATTTT
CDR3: CASRGTGNTDTQYF

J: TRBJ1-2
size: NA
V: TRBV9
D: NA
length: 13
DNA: TGTGCCAGCAGCGCTGGGGGGGTGCATGGCTACACCTTC
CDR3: CASSAGGVHGYTF

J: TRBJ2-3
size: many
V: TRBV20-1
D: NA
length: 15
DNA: TGCAGTGCTAGAGATTACGAAGGGATAACAGATACGCAGTATTTT
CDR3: CSARDYEGITDTQYF

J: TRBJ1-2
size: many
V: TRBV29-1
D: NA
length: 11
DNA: TGCAGCGTTGAGAGAGGGGATGGCTACACCTTC
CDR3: CSVERGDGYTF

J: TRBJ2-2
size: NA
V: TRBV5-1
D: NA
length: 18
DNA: TGCGCCAGCAGCTTGTTCGTTACAGCGTCCATTCAAACCAGGGAGCTGTTTTTT
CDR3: CASSLFVTASIQTRELFF